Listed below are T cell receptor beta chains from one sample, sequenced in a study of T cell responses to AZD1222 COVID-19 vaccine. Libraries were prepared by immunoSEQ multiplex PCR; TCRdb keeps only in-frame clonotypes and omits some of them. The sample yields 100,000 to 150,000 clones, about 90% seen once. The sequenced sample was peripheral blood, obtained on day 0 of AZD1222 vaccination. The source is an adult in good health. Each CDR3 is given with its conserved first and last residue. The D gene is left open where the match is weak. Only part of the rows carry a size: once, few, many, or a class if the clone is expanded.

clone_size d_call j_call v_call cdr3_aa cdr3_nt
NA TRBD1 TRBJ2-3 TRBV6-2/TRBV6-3 CASSYRDRGLGDTQYF TGTGCCAGCAGTTACCGTGACAGGGGGCTCGGCGATACGCAGTATTTT
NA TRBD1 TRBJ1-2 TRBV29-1 CSVEDLGTGGGYTF TGCAGCGTTGAAGATTTAGGGACAGGGGGCGGCTACACCTTC
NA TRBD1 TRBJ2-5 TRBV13 CASSHRQGYQETQYF TGTGCCAGCAGCCACCGACAGGGGTATCAAGAGACCCAGTACTTC
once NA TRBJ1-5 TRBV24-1 CATSTTLSNQPQHF TGTGCCACCAGTACCACACTTAGCAATCAGCCCCAGCATTTT
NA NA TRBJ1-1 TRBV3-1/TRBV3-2 CASSRSQVTEAFF TGTGCCAGCAGCCGGAGCCAGGTCACTGAAGCTTTCTTT
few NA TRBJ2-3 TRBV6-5 CASSRPWDTQYF TGTGCCAGCAGCCGTCCCTGGGATACGCAGTATTTT
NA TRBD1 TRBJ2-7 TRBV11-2 CASSSGTGAAYEQYF TGTGCCAGCAGCTCCGGGACAGGGGCGGCCTACGAGCAGTACTTC
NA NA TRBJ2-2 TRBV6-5 CASRHGSGELFF TGTGCCAGCAGGCATGGGAGTGGGGAGCTGTTTTTT
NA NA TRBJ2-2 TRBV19 CASSDPGITGELFF TGTGCCAGTAGTGATCCAGGGATCACCGGGGAGCTGTTTTTT
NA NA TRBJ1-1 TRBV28 CASREGGPEAFF TGTGCCAGCAGAGAGGGAGGTCCGGAAGCTTTCTTT
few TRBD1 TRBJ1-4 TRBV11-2 CASSLGRGHEKLFF TGTGCCAGCAGCTTAGGCAGGGGGCACGAAAAACTGTTTTTT
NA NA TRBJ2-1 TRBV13 CASSLSRNEQFF TGTGCCAGCAGCTTATCCAGGAATGAGCAGTTCTTC
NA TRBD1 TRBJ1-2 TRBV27 CASSLRFTGGAMYTF TGTGCCAGCAGTTTACGTTTTACAGGGGGCGCGATGTACACCTTC
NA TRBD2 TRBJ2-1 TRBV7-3 CASSSGLAGYNEQFF TGTGCCAGCAGCTCGGGACTAGCGGGGTACAATGAGCAGTTCTTC
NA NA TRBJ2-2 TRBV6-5 CASSYKGANTGELFF TGTGCCAGCAGTTATAAGGGCGCGAACACCGGGGAGCTGTTTTTT
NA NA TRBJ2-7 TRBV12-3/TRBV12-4 CASSELGGEQYF TGTGCCAGTTCAGAACTGGGGGGCGAGCAGTACTTC
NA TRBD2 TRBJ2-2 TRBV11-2 CASSLVGLAEEITGELFF TGTGCCAGCAGCTTAGTCGGACTAGCGGAGGAAATCACCGGGGAGCTGTTTTTT
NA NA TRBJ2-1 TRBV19 CASSIDPQGYNEQFF TGTGCCAGTAGTATAGATCCGCAGGGTTACAATGAGCAGTTCTTC
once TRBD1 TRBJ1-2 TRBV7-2 CASNVQGNYGYTF TGTGCCAGCAACGTACAGGGGAACTATGGCTACACCTTC
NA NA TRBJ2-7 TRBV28 CASSHSRRGFEQYF TGTGCCAGCAGTCACAGTAGGAGGGGCTTCGAGCAGTACTTC
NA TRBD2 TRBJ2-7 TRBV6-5 CASSGLGTQQYF TGTGCCAGCAGCGGACTAGGAACCCAGCAGTACTTC
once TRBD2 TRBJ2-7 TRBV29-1 CSAGTSFYEQYF TGCAGCGCTGGGACTAGTTTCTACGAGCAGTACTTC
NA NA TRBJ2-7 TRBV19 CASSIGPAYEQYF TGTGCCAGTAGTATTGGGCCCGCCTACGAGCAGTACTTC
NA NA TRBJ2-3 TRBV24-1 CATSEAGTGVTDTQYF TGTGCCACCAGTGAGGCCGGGACGGGCGTCACAGATACGCAGTATTTT
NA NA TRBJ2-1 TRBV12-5 CASGLAPGLSDNEQFF TGTGCTAGTGGTTTGGCCCCAGGGCTTAGCGACAATGAGCAGTTCTTC
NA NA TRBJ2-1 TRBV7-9 CASNPGRRLGEQFF TGTGCCAGCAACCCGGGGAGGCGTCTCGGTGAGCAGTTCTTC
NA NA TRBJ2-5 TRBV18 CASSPIGAGVSETQYF TGTGCCAGCTCACCAATCGGTGCAGGAGTTTCGGAGACCCAGTACTTC
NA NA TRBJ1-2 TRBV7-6 CASSLAAGTNYGYTF TGTGCCAGCAGCTTAGCTGCAGGGACCAACTATGGCTACACCTTC
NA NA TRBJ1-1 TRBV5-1 CASSLDTEAFF TGCGCCAGCAGCTTGGACACTGAAGCTTTCTTT
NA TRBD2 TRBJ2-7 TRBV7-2 CASSRLAGASYEQYF TGTGCCAGCAGCAGACTAGCGGGGGCCTCCTACGAGCAGTACTTC
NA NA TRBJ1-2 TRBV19 CASSIATGTRFNYGYTF TGTGCCAGTAGTATAGCGACCGGGACAAGATTTAACTATGGCTACACCTTC
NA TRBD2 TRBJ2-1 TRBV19 CASSFGRAYNEQFF TGTGCCAGTAGCTTCGGGAGGGCGTACAATGAGCAGTTCTTC
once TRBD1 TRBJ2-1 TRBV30 CAWATGPYNEQFF TGTGCCTGGGCGACAGGGCCCTACAATGAGCAGTTCTTC
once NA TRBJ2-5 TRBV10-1 CASSPGLDQETQYF TGCGCCAGCAGCCCTGGACTGGATCAAGAGACCCAGTACTTC
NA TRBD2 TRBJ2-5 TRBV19 CASSGPGLAEETQYF TGTGCCAGTAGTGGCCCCGGGCTAGCGGAAGAGACCCAGTACTTC
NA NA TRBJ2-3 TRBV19 CASSIGIYTDTQYF TGTGCCAGTAGTATAGGGATTTACACAGATACGCAGTATTTT
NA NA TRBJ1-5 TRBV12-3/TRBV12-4 CASGPSNQPQHF TGTGCCAGCGGACCGAGCAATCAGCCCCAGCATTTT
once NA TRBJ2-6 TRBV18 CASSPPGTSLVLTF TGTGCCAGCTCACCTCCGGGGACCTCCCTCGTCCTGACTTTC
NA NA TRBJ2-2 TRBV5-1 CASSPGTANTGELFF TGCGCCAGCAGCCCCGGGACGGCGAACACCGGGGAGCTGTTTTTT
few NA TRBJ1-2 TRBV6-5 CASSYRGSGYTF TGTGCCAGCAGTTACAGGGGATCGGGCTACACCTTC
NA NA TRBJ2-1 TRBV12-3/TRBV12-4 CASSLKDSNEQFF TGTGCCAGCAGTTTAAAAGACAGTAATGAGCAGTTCTTC
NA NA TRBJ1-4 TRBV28 CASRGSLNEKLFF TGTGCCAGCAGGGGCAGCCTTAATGAAAAACTGTTTTTT